Below, 32 T cell receptor beta chains from the same sample are listed, as sequenced in a study of blood T cell repertoires in COVID-19 (dated by TCRdb to 2020 to 2022). Library method: the immunoSEQ multiplex PCR assay. TCRdb's version of the immuneACCESS table is confined to in-frame rearrangements and falls short of the full clone set. An unresolved V gene accounts for under half of the shortfall where checked; the remainder is of unknown origin. For this sample the table gives around 120,000 clones, of which around 87% were detected only once. Of the sample, 7.7% is held by the ten largest clones. Sample: peripheral blood. The receptor set was obtained from a human donor in a cohort sampled during active COVID-19.

The rearrangement joins TRBV5-1 to TRBJ1-2, with 9 bases that match TRBD1. The junction had 10 bases not matched to a gene; V was cut back by 4 bases and J by 6 bases. The CDR3 length is 15 residues. The germline V gene encodes CDR1 SGHRS and CDR2 YFSETQ. CDR3 nucleotide sequence: TGCGCCAGCAGCCCGCTGGGGACAGGGTATGATGGCTACACCTTC. Its translation is CASSPLGTGYDGYTF.

The chain couples TRBV5-4 to TRBJ1-1; no clear D. The CDR3 has 14 residues. Germline values: CDR1 SGHNT, CDR2 YYREEE (reference sequence). Trimming removed 2 bases at V and 10 bases at J, with 18 bases between. The CDR3 region has the DNA TGTGCCAGCAGCTTCGGACTCCAGGTTGCGGCAGCTTTCTTT. It yields the protein CASSFGLQVAAAFF.

Concerning this clone: At one of its ends the junction is not consistent with the germline gene, which may arise from a read error. The chain links TRBV3-1 (or the pseudogene TRBV3-2) to TRBJ1-2; D is ambiguous. Germline values: CDR1 LGHDT, CDR2 YNNKEL (reference sequence). This CDR3 spans 14 amino acids. The CDR3 loop reads CASTQTAGDYGYTF. Written as DNA, the CDR3 is TGTGCCAGCACCCAAACCGCAGGTGACTATGGCTACACCTTC.

This chain links TRBV5-1 with TRBJ2-1, with 7 bases matching TRBD2. In germline, CDR1 is SGHRS, CDR2 YFSETQ. With 0 bases clipped from V and 6 bases from J, the junction kept 12 bases outside the gene matches. This CDR3 is 17 amino acids long. The CDR3 DNA reads TGCGCCAGCAGCTTGGAGGCTGGTGGGAGGGCCGCCAATGAGCAGTTCTTC. Translating it yields CASSLEAGGRAANEQFF.

The CDR3 DNA is TGTGCCAGCAGCTTCTCCGGGGACACTGAAGCTTTCTTT. It specifies CASSFSGDTEAFF. The rearrangement uses TRBV5-4 and TRBJ1-1, with D hard to call. CDR1 and CDR2 from the germline V gene are SGHNT and YYREEE (reference sequence). Deletions cut 2 bases from V and 3 bases from J, with 8 bases between. The CDR3 length is 13 residues.

The genes are TRBV6-4 and TRBJ2-5; 12 nucleotides line up with TRBD1. Germline V gene sequence: CDR1 MRHNA, CDR2 SNTAGT. J lost 6 bases, V lost 1 base, and 9 bases had no gene match. CDR3 length: 17 amino acids. Written as DNA, the CDR3 is TGTGCCAGCAGTGACTACGGGGACAGGGGGCAGGACAAGACCCAGTACTTC. The encoded protein is CASSDYGDRGQDKTQYF.

This chain uses TRBV28 with TRBJ2-4, with D possibly matching TRBD1 (6 bases). This CDR3 has 17 amino acids. V dropped 6 bases and J dropped 5 bases, with 23 bases sitting between them. Germline V gene data show CDR1 as MDHEN and CDR2 as SYDVKM. Here the CDR3 reads CASRGPLGGLEQNIQYF. Written as DNA, the CDR3 is TGTGCCAGCAGAGGCCCCCTAGGGGGTCTCGAGCAAAACATTCAGTACTTC.

J is TRBJ1-2 and V is TRBV7-9; 11 bases agree with TRBD1. The CDR3 totals 15 residues. The V gene's germline CDR1 is SEHNR and CDR2 FQNEAQ (reference sequence). The V gene end was trimmed by 4 bases and the J gene end by 5 bases; junction bases not matched to a gene: 6. The CDR3 protein is CASSSQGTGGYGYTF. The CDR3 nucleotides read TGTGCCAGCAGCTCCCAGGGGACAGGGGGTTATGGCTACACCTTC.

The chain has TRBV19 and TRBJ2-5; 9 bases line up with TRBD1. The CDR3 consists of 16 residues. The V and J ends lost 5 bases and 4 bases, in that order; junction bases with no gene match: 11. Germline CDR1 LNHDA, CDR2 SQIVND (reference sequence). The CDR3 reads CASSETGTGLRETQYF. The CDR3, as DNA: TGTGCCAGTAGTGAAACCGGGACAGGGTTGAGAGAGACCCAGTACTTC. The full variable domain, completed using reference TRBV19 and TRBJ2-5, is DGGITQSPKYLFRKEGQNVTLSCEQNLNHDAMYWYRQDPGQGLRLIYYSQIVNDFQKGDIAEGYSVSREKKESFPLTVTSAQKNPTAFYLCASSETGTGLRETQYFGPGTRLLVL.

The chain recombines TRBV19 with TRBJ1-2; tentative D call: TRBD1 (6 bases). Germline values: CDR1 LNHDA, CDR2 SQIVND (reference sequence). The CDR3 extends over 15 amino acids. V was clipped by 5 bases and J by 2 bases, with 15 bases between them. The CDR3: CASSDRQAKNYGYTF. Here the CDR3 DNA reads TGTGCCAGTAGTGACCGACAGGCGAAAAACTATGGCTACACCTTC.

This chain joins TRBV11-2 and TRBJ1-4; D is perhaps TRBD1 (6 bases). CDR3 length: 14 amino acids. Trimming cost V 5 bases and J 12 bases, with 19 bases left between them. CDR1 is SGHAT and CDR2 is FQNNGV in the germline V gene. The CDR3 DNA is TGTGCCAGCAGCACACGTACAGGGCGTGGGGAACTGTTTTTT. Amino acids: CASSTRTGRGELFF.

The rearrangement links TRBV28 to TRBJ2-6; TRBD1 is a possible D gene (5 bases). This CDR3 region has 14 residues. Trimming took off 8 bases at V and 3 bases at J, with 11 bases between the two ends. CDR1 and CDR2 from the germline V gene are MDHEN and SYDVKM. The CDR3 protein is CASVRGGGANVLTF. For the CDR3, the DNA is TGTGCCAGCGTTAGGGGTGGTGGGGCCAACGTCCTGACTTTC.

This clone turned up a few times. The chain combines TRBV6-5 with TRBJ1-1, with TRBD1 as a possible D gene (6 bases). Germline CDR1 and CDR2: MNHEY and SVGAGI. The length of the CDR3 is 15 residues. V lost 2 bases and J lost 5, with 15 bases in between. CDR3 region: CASSYLSGAGTEAFF. The CDR3 DNA follows: TGTGCCAGCAGTTACCTGTCAGGGGCTGGGACTGAAGCTTTCTTT.

The chain combines TRBV30 with TRBJ1-5; TRBD1 is a possible D gene (5 bases). CDR1 is GTSNPN and CDR2 is SVGIG in the germline V gene (reference sequence). The CDR3 consists of 17 residues. With 1 base removed from V and 1 base from J, the gap between germline ends came to 17 bases. The CDR3 DNA reads TGTGCCTGGAGTGCCCACAGGTCTGGGTCGAGCAATCAGCCCCAGCATTTT. This gives the protein CAWSAHRSGSSNQPQHF.

This sequence joins TRBV30 and TRBJ2-3; 10 bases map to TRBD2. This CDR3 is 14 amino acids long. Trimming cost V 4 bases and J 3 bases; bases outside gene matches: 4. Germline-derived CDR1 and CDR2 are GTSNPN and SVGIG (reference sequence). The CDR3: CAWKLAGYTDTQYF. The DNA for the CDR3 is TGTGCCTGGAAACTAGCGGGGTATACAGATACGCAGTATTTT.

The V and J genes are TRBV20-1 and TRBJ2-1, with D possibly being TRBD1 (6 bases). The germline V and J ends were trimmed by 3 bases and 11 bases, with 17 bases remaining between them. CDR1 is DFQATT and CDR2 is SNEGSKA in the germline V gene (reference sequence). The CDR3 is 13 residues long. The chain's CDR3 is CSASKQGVGQQFF. CDR3 sequence (DNA): TGCAGTGCTAGTAAACAGGGTGTAGGGCAGCAGTTCTTC.

With respect to this clone: A junction boundary mismatches the germline segment, possibly from a read error. CDR3 amino acids: CASSIVSSGKETQYF. The CDR3 nucleotides are TGTGCCAGTAGCATAGTATCTAGCGGGAAAGAGACCCAGTACTTC. This chain links TRBV19 with TRBJ2-5; 9 nucleotides match TRBD2. CDR1 is LNHDA, CDR2 SQIVND, per germline (reference sequence). The length of the CDR3 is 15 residues.

The rearrangement uses TRBV27 and TRBJ2-4; 7 bases are a match to TRBD2. Germline trimming cut 0 bases from V and 1 base from J; bases unmatched to any gene: 6. The CDR3 loop spans 17 amino acids. Germline V gene data show CDR1 as MNHEY and CDR2 as SMNVEV (reference sequence). The CDR3 DNA sequence: TGTGCCAGCAGTTTATCCTCCGGCGGGAGCGCCAAAAACATTCAGTACTTC. Encoded protein: CASSLSSGGSAKNIQYF.

V usage is TRBV2 and J usage is TRBJ1-1; 10 bases align to TRBD1. The germline gives CDR1 SNHLY, CDR2 FYNNEI. Germline trimming cut 5 bases from V and 4 bases from J; bases unmatched to any gene: 7. This CDR3 has 15 residues. The CDR3 sequence is CASSFSDRGGTEAFF. In nucleotides, the CDR3 is TGTGCCAGCAGTTTTTCGGACAGGGGGGGCACTGAAGCTTTCTTT.

This rearrangement joins TRBV19 to TRBJ1-2; maybe TRBD1 (5 bases). Trimming shortened V by 1 base and J by 8 bases, and 17 bases separated the two germline ends. There are 15 residues in the CDR3. Per the germline V gene, CDR1 is LNHDA and CDR2 is SQIVND (reference sequence). The CDR3 loop is CASSIAPGGSSGYTF. The CDR3 bases are TGTGCCAGTAGTATAGCCCCCGGGGGTTCGTCGGGCTACACCTTC.

V is TRBV7-6 and J is TRBJ1-4, with TRBD1 identical over 10 bases. The junction had 8 bases not matched to a gene; V was cut back by 4 bases and J by 3 bases. Germline CDR1 and CDR2: SGHVS and FNYEAQ. CDR3 length equals 17 residues. CDR3: CASSSDRGPYSNEKLFF. The DNA of the CDR3 is TGTGCCAGCAGCTCCGACAGGGGGCCGTACTCTAATGAAAAACTGTTTTTT.

The count of this clone is one. The CDR3 sequence is CASSTGPYQETQYF. The CDR3 coding sequence is TGTGCCAGCAGCACAGGACCGTACCAAGAGACCCAGTACTTC. The V and J genes are TRBV11-3 and TRBJ2-5; perhaps TRBD1 as D (5 bases). CDR1 SGHNT and CDR2 YENEEA come from the germline V gene. Trimming took off 5 bases at V and 0 bases at J, with 10 bases between the two ends. This CDR3 has 14 amino acids.

The chain links TRBV28 to TRBJ2-7; 10 bases line up with TRBD1. V gave up 4 bases and J gave up 4 bases; unmatched junction bases: 4. Germline V gives CDR1 MDHEN, CDR2 SYDVKM. CDR3 size: 14 residues. The CDR3 loop reads CASSSRDRGYEQYF. The CDR3 DNA is TGTGCCAGCAGTTCCCGGGACAGGGGTTACGAGCAGTACTTC.

This chain uses TRBV19 with TRBJ2-7; 9 nucleotides match TRBD1. With V trimmed by 6 bases and J by 3 bases, 6 bases remained unmatched. Per the germline V gene, CDR1 is LNHDA and CDR2 is SQIVND (reference sequence). The length of the CDR3 is 14 residues. The CDR3 reads CASRRDRAGYEQYF. The CDR3 DNA reads as TGTGCCAGTAGAAGGGACAGGGCTGGCTACGAGCAGTACTTC.

The chain carries TRBV7-6 and TRBJ2-7; possibly TRBD2 for D (6 bases). Deletions cut 5 bases from V and 2 bases from J, with 16 bases between. The germline V gene has CDR1 SGHVS and CDR2 FNYEAQ. CDR3 size: 15 residues. The CDR3 spells CASSPGTGRTYEQYF. The CDR3 coding sequence is TGTGCCAGCAGCCCCGGGACTGGAAGGACCTACGAGCAGTACTTC.

CDR3 protein: CASRQRQGGGNTIYF. CDR3 bases: TGTGCCAGCAGGCAACGACAGGGGGGTGGAAACACCATATATTTT. This chain uses TRBV6-5 with TRBJ1-3; 9 nucleotides agree with TRBD1. V trimming: 6 bases; J trimming: 3 bases; junction bases outside the gene matches: 6. From germline, CDR1 is MNHEY and CDR2 SVGAGI. This CDR3 has 15 amino acids.

The genes are TRBV3-1 (or the pseudogene TRBV3-2) and TRBJ1-6; TRBD1 might be the D (6 bases). V lost 4 bases and J 2 bases, leaving 12 bases between the germline ends. Germline V gene lookup returns CDR1 LGHDT and CDR2 YNNKEL (reference sequence). The CDR3 is 16 amino acids. The CDR3 loop reads CASSPRGFTYNSPLHF. The CDR3 nucleotides are TGTGCCAGCAGCCCAAGGGGGTTTACCTATAATTCACCCCTCCACTTT.

This chain uses TRBV9 with TRBJ2-1; the match to TRBD1 covers 7 bases. This CDR3 spans 16 amino acids. The J segment lost 2 bases and the V segment lost 4 bases, leaving 9 bases of the junction unmatched. Germline assignment: CDR1 SGDLS and CDR2 YYNGEE. This CDR3 is CASSTSGQGAYNEQFF. In nucleotides, the CDR3 is TGTGCCAGCAGCACGTCAGGCCAGGGGGCCTACAATGAGCAGTTCTTC.

The chain employs TRBV19 and TRBJ2-7, with D possibly being TRBD2 (5 bases). The CDR3 sequence is 13 residues long. Germline-derived CDR1 and CDR2 are LNHDA and SQIVND (reference sequence). V lost 4 bases to trimming and J lost 4 bases, with 11 bases between them. The CDR3 DNA reads TGTGCCAGTAGTACCCCTCCGGGATACGAGCAGTACTTC. Translation gives CASSTPPGYEQYF.

The genes are TRBV30 and TRBJ1-1; D not certain. The V and J ends lost 0 bases and 0 bases respectively, with 14 bases between them. Germline V CDR1 and CDR2: GTSNPN, SVGIG (reference sequence). The CDR3 runs 16 residues. CDR3 region: CAWSVGRTGMNTEAFF. In nucleotides, the CDR3 is TGTGCCTGGAGTGTAGGGAGGACGGGGATGAACACTGAAGCTTTCTTT.

CDR3 amino acids: CAIKGGGITDTQYF. CDR3 DNA sequence: TGTGCCATTAAGGGCGGGGGGATCACAGATACGCAGTATTTT. The chain links TRBV10-3 to TRBJ2-3, with TRBD2 matching 8 bases. Trimming at V came to 9 bases and at J to 2 bases, leaving 7 bases not matched to a gene. The germline V gene encodes CDR1 ENHRY and CDR2 SYGVKD. The CDR3 runs to 14 residues.

The chain has TRBV6-5 and TRBJ2-3; the match to TRBD2 covers 9 bases. The CDR3 contains 14 residues. Germline CDR1 MNHEY, CDR2 SVGAGI. The ends lost 7 bases at V and 7 bases at J; junction bases unmatched: 9. Here the CDR3 DNA reads TGTGCCAGCACCACGGGCGGGGGGGCACATACGCAGTATTTT. Translating it yields CASTTGGGAHTQYF.